These 29 T cell receptor beta chains share one sample of origin, sequenced in a study of blood T cell repertoires in COVID-19. Generated by immunoSEQ multiplex PCR, the TCRdb table keeps only in-frame clones and is missing some. The sample has under 45,000 clones; about 85% are singletons. What was sequenced was peripheral blood. The receptors come from a woman aged 80 or older in a cohort sampled during active or convalescent COVID-19.

The chain links TRBV6-1 to TRBJ2-2; the D gene is possibly TRBD2 (5 bases). This CDR3 region has 17 residues. V lost 4 bases to trimming and J lost 6 bases, with 21 bases between them. From germline, CDR1 is MNHNS and CDR2 SASEGT. The CDR3 reads CASSGSRAAKAAGELFF. CDR3 DNA: TGTGCCAGCAGTGGGTCTAGGGCAGCGAAAGCGGCCGGGGAGCTGTTTTTT.

The rearrangement uses TRBV10-3 and TRBJ1-5, with D hard to call. Germline assignment: CDR1 ENHRY and CDR2 SYGVKD. Trimming stripped 7 bases from V and 6 bases from J, with 13 bases between. The CDR3 is 13 residues long. The chain's CDR3 is CAINGLPGQPQHF. Written as DNA, the CDR3 is TGTGCCATCAATGGACTTCCCGGTCAGCCCCAGCATTTT.

The V and J genes are TRBV10-3 and TRBJ2-3; 10 bases align to TRBD1. The length of the CDR3 is 15 residues. Germline V gives CDR1 ENHRY, CDR2 SYGVKD. V lost 3 bases and J lost 1; bases outside the gene matches: 1. The CDR3 reads CAISEGQGGTDTQYF. The DNA of the CDR3 is TGTGCCATCAGTGAAGGACAGGGGGGCACAGATACGCAGTATTTT.

The chain carries TRBV3-1 (or the pseudogene TRBV3-2) and TRBJ1-6; D uncertain. V was trimmed by 6 bases and J by 6 bases, leaving 12 bases between them. This CDR3 has 14 residues. Germline CDR1 and CDR2: LGHDT and YNNKEL (reference sequence). The CDR3 DNA reads as TGTGCCAGCAGTTCCGCCCAGGCTAATTCACCCCTCCACTTT. Protein sequence: CASSSAQANSPLHF.

This clone has a single count. CDR3 sequence: CASSLSQSGVGTQYF. Written as DNA, the CDR3 is TGTGCCAGCAGTTTATCGCAGTCAGGGGTGGGGACCCAGTACTTC. The chain is built from TRBV27 and TRBJ2-5; D might be TRBD1 (6 bases). The CDR3 has 15 amino acids. Trimming took 0 bases from V and 7 from J, leaving 15 bases between them. Germline loops: CDR1 MNHEY, CDR2 SMNVEV (reference sequence).

This rearrangement joins TRBV29-1 to TRBJ1-1; D unclear. CDR3 length: 13 residues. CDR1 is SQVTM, CDR2 ANQGSEA, per germline. The V end was cut by 8 bases, the J end by 1 base, with 14 bases between. This chain's CDR3 is CSTRDSKNTEAFF. Written as DNA, the CDR3 is TGCAGCACGAGGGATTCGAAGAACACTGAAGCTTTCTTT.

This clone was counted between two and nine times. The chain uses TRBV5-1 and TRBJ1-1; tentative D call: TRBD1 (5 bases). Deletions cut 7 bases from V and 6 bases from J, with 22 bases between. Germline V CDR1 and CDR2: SGHRS, YFSETQ. The CDR3 runs to 15 residues. The CDR3 bases are TGCGCCAGCTCCGCGGCGGGGGGGTTGGGTGCTGAAGCTTTCTTT. This gives the protein CASSAAGGLGAEAFF.

The genes are TRBV6-5 and TRBJ1-4; TRBD1 is a possible D gene (6 bases). V gave up 5 bases and J gave up 0 bases, with 7 bases separating them. The CDR3 is made up of 14 amino acids. Germline lookup yields CDR1 MNHEY and CDR2 SVGAGI. The CDR3 DNA follows: TGTGCCAGCAGTCGACAGGCAACTAATGAAAAACTGTTTTTT. Its protein product is CASSRQATNEKLFF.

This CDR3 reads CASSLDPIGELFF. The DNA of the CDR3 is TGCGCCAGCAGCTTGGATCCTATCGGGGAGCTGTTTTTT. V and J are TRBV5-1 and TRBJ2-2; D uncertain. The V gene's germline CDR1 is SGHRS and CDR2 YFSETQ. The CDR3 contains 13 residues. V dropped 0 bases and J dropped 7 bases, with 7 bases sitting between them.

This chain joins TRBV18 and TRBJ1-1; tentative D call: TRBD1 (6 bases). This CDR3 contains 15 residues. V was pared by 6 bases and J by 1 base, with 15 bases between. The V gene's germline CDR1 is KGHSH and CDR2 LQKENI. The CDR3 loop reads CASSDSQTSNTEAFF. The CDR3 nucleotides read TGTGCCAGCTCGGACAGCCAAACTTCGAACACTGAAGCTTTCTTT.

The chain has TRBV28 and TRBJ1-1; perhaps TRBD1 as D (5 bases). The CDR3 covers 15 residues. Germline assignment: CDR1 MDHEN and CDR2 SYDVKM. Deletions cut 2 bases from V and 3 bases from J, with 13 bases between. CDR3 DNA: TGTGCCAGCAGTTTAGAGCTCGGGGGTTACACTGAAGCTTTCTTT. Protein product: CASSLELGGYTEAFF.

This rearrangement joins TRBV7-9 to TRBJ2-4; TRBD2 is a possible D gene (5 bases). Germline loops: CDR1 SEHNR, CDR2 FQNEAQ (reference sequence). Trimming removed 8 bases at V and 8 bases at J, with 10 bases between. CDR3 length equals 11 residues. CDR3 amino acids: CASERMDIQYF. CDR3 DNA sequence: TGTGCCAGCGAGCGGATGGACATTCAGTACTTC.

This chain links TRBV5-1 with TRBJ2-4, with no clear D. Germline lookup yields CDR1 SGHRS and CDR2 YFSETQ. The CDR3 has 14 amino acids. The V end was cut by 4 bases, the J end by 7 bases, with 15 bases between. This CDR3 reads CASSQSGSRNIQYF. The CDR3 nucleotides read TGCGCCAGCAGCCAATCGGGTTCGCGGAACATTCAGTACTTC.

In this sample, this clone turned up once. This chain uses TRBV9 with TRBJ2-2; TRBD2 might be the D (6 bases). Looked up from germline, CDR1 is SGDLS and CDR2 is YYNGEE. The CDR3 is 14 amino acids. Trimming shortened V by 4 bases and J by 4 bases, and 11 bases separated the two germline ends. The CDR3 is CASSRGGGTGELFF. CDR3 sequence (DNA): TGTGCCAGCAGCAGGGGAGGAGGCACCGGGGAGCTGTTTTTT.

V gene TRBV7-2 combines with J gene TRBJ2-3, with 12 nucleotides matching TRBD2. J lost 1 base, V lost 2 bases, and 1 base had no gene match. The CDR3 runs to 16 residues. The germline gives CDR1 SGHTA, CDR2 FQGNSA. Here the CDR3 reads CASSLPSGGGTDTQYF. The CDR3 DNA sequence: TGTGCCAGCAGCTTACCTAGCGGGGGGGGCACAGATACGCAGTATTTT.

This chain joins TRBV3-1 (or the pseudogene TRBV3-2) and TRBJ2-5; TRBD2 aligns across 8 bases. CDR3 length: 15 amino acids. Germline CDR1 and CDR2: LGHDT and YNNKEL (reference sequence). Germline trimming cut 1 base from V and 5 bases from J; bases unmatched to any gene: 6. The CDR3 here is CASSQVRGGRETQYF. As DNA, the CDR3 is TGTGCCAGCAGCCAAGTTAGGGGCGGGAGGGAGACCCAGTACTTC.

The chain combines TRBV10-3 with TRBJ1-3, with 8 bases aligning to TRBD1. The CDR3 has 14 amino acids. Germline CDR1 and CDR2: ENHRY and SYGVKD. J was trimmed by 1 base and V by 8 bases; bases with no gene match: 4. The CDR3 DNA follows: TGTGCCATCCGTGGGACAGGATCTGGAAACACCATATATTTT. It is translated as CAIRGTGSGNTIYF.

The chain is built from TRBV10-1 and TRBJ2-1, with D perhaps matching TRBD2 (6 bases). The V end was cut by 7 bases, the J end by 7 bases, with 14 bases between. This CDR3 has 13 residues. CDR1 WNHNN and CDR2 SYGVQD come from the germline V gene (reference sequence). The CDR3 sequence: CASIIVSGNEQFF. CDR3 DNA sequence: TGCGCCAGCATTATCGTGAGCGGGAATGAGCAGTTCTTC.

This clone was observed a single time. V gene TRBV7-2 combines with J gene TRBJ2-2; TRBD2 matches at 8 bases. Germline trimming cut 5 bases from V and 2 bases from J; bases unmatched to any gene: 7. The CDR3 contains 16 residues. The germline gives CDR1 SGHTA, CDR2 FQGNSA. CDR3 in DNA: TGTGCCAGCAGCCCTCCGGGGGGGCTAAACACCGGGGAGCTGTTTTTT. It is translated as CASSPPGGLNTGELFF.

This clone appeared once. V is TRBV7-9 and J is TRBJ1-3; no clear D gene. V was trimmed by 0 bases and J by 7 bases, leaving 10 bases between them. Germline lookup yields CDR1 SEHNR and CDR2 FQNEAQ (reference sequence). This CDR3 region has 14 residues. The CDR3 sequence: CASSLALGFNTIYF. The CDR3 bases are TGTGCCAGCAGCTTAGCTTTGGGCTTCAACACCATATATTTT.

The chain carries TRBV6-5 and TRBJ2-1; 10 nucleotides align to TRBD2. From germline, CDR1 is MNHEY and CDR2 SVGAGI. V dropped 2 bases and J dropped 10; count of bases not matched to a gene: 8. This CDR3 has 15 residues. DNA for the CDR3: TGTGCCAGCAGTTACCCCGGGCTAGCGGGAGACGAGCAGTTCTTC. It is translated as CASSYPGLAGDEQFF.

The chain is built from TRBV5-1 and TRBJ2-3; 7 bases match TRBD1. Germline loops: CDR1 SGHRS, CDR2 YFSETQ. This CDR3 has 13 residues. The junction had 5 bases not matched to a gene; V was cut back by 4 bases and J by 6 bases. In DNA, the CDR3 is TGCGCCAGCAGCCGCGGACAGGAGGATACGCAGTATTTT. Translated: CASSRGQEDTQYF.

The chain couples TRBV24-1 to TRBJ2-2; tentatively, D is TRBD1 (6 bases). Germline CDR1 KGHDR, CDR2 SFDVKD. The CDR3 totals 14 residues. The V and J ends lost 5 bases and 6 bases respectively, with 12 bases between them. CDR3 bases: TGTGCCACCAGTGGCTACGAGGGGGCCGGGGAGCTGTTTTTT. Residues: CATSGYEGAGELFF.

This clone has just a few counts. The rearrangement links TRBV5-1 to TRBJ2-2; TRBD2 aligns across 11 bases. Germline V gene lookup returns CDR1 SGHRS and CDR2 YFSETQ. This CDR3 has 14 residues. Trimming at V came to 8 bases and at J to 3 bases, leaving 3 bases not matched to a gene. Here the CDR3 reads CASVGLADTGELFF. As DNA, the CDR3 is TGCGCCAGTGTGGGACTAGCGGACACCGGGGAGCTGTTTTTT.

V is TRBV2 and J is TRBJ2-5; 7 bases map to TRBD1. Unmatched junction bases numbered 0, after V lost 4 bases and J lost 1 base. Germline V gene data show CDR1 as SNHLY and CDR2 as FYNNEI. CDR3 length equals 13 residues. CDR3 sequence: CASSGDSQETQYF. The CDR3 DNA reads as TGTGCCAGCAGTGGGGACAGCCAAGAGACCCAGTACTTC. The whole variable domain, remainder taken from reference TRBV2 and TRBJ2-5, is EPEVTQTPSHQVTQMGQEVILRCVPISNHLYFYWYRQILGQKVEFLVSFYNNEISEKSEIFDDQFSVERPDGSNFTLKIRSTKLEDSAMYFCASSGDSQETQYFGPGTRLLVL.

This clone has more than one count but fewer than ten. The CDR3 sequence: CASGLGGPISGNTIYF. In nucleotides, the CDR3 is TGTGCTAGTGGTTTGGGAGGGCCTATCTCTGGAAACACCATATATTTT. The chain couples TRBV12-5 to TRBJ1-3; D is undetermined. This CDR3 is 16 amino acids long. In germline, CDR1 is LGHNT, CDR2 FRNRAP. The V and J ends lost 1 base and 0 bases respectively, with 10 bases between them.

This clone was counted once. The rearrangement links TRBV10-3 to TRBJ2-7; the match to TRBD1 covers 9 bases. CDR1 is ENHRY and CDR2 is SYGVKD in the germline V gene. The CDR3 length is 15 residues. With V trimmed by 4 bases and J by 5 bases, 9 bases remained unmatched. The CDR3 DNA reads TGTGCCATCAGTGGGACACAGGGGGCACGCGACGAGCAGTACTTC. Its translation: CAISGTQGARDEQYF.

The V gene is TRBV5-1, the J gene TRBJ2-1, with no clear D. Germline lookup yields CDR1 SGHRS and CDR2 YFSETQ. V was clipped by 4 bases and J by 9 bases, with 11 bases between them. This CDR3 contains 12 residues. CDR3 sequence (DNA): TGCGCCAGCAGCCCCTCTTCGGGTGAGCAGTTCTTC. It translates to CASSPSSGEQFF.

This clone was found a few times. The rearrangement links TRBV11-3 to TRBJ2-5; maybe TRBD1 (7 bases). This CDR3 region has 15 residues. V was pared by 3 bases and J by 3 bases, with 14 bases between. In germline, CDR1 is SGHNT, CDR2 YENEEA. CDR3 amino acids: CASSFYRGTEETQYF. For the CDR3, the DNA is TGTGCCAGCAGCTTTTATCGGGGGACAGAAGAGACCCAGTACTTC. Full variable domain (missing parts from reference TRBV11-3 and TRBJ2-5): EAGVVQSPRYKIIEKKQPVAFWCNPISGHNTLYWYLQNLGQGPELLIRYENEEAVDDSQLPKDRFSAERLKGVDSTLKIQPAELGDSAVYLCASSFYRGTEETQYFGPGTRLLVL.